This TCR beta chain was sequenced during a study of human T cells and chemical hapten exposure. Study results and caveats: High-frequency TCRs, those above 1 in 1000, stayed the same after DPC sensitization.

Unique molecular identifiers were affixed to discrete cDNA molecules within the library. Authors' processing steps: Ranging from roughly 20,000 to 750,000, TCR counts per sample had a median value of around 100,000. TCRdb re-called the RACE reads through MiXCR, storing one row per CDR3 protein. The V and J calls here are based on TCRdb, not the publication. The data show about 380,000 distinct CDR3 sequences, with roughly 5% seen just once and 2% to 2.5% held by the top ten. Concerning this clonotype itself: What it recognizes is unknown.

The junction had 10 bases not matched to a gene; V was cut back by 3 bases and J by 7 bases. This CDR3 has 15 amino acids. Germline V gene lookup returns CDR1 SEHNR and CDR2 FQNEAQ (reference sequence). Time point of the sample: patch test 1, 2 weeks after DPC sensitization. Specified treatment: therapeutic diphenylcyclopropenone sensitization with weekly scalp DPC. This TCR came from a woman between 50 and 59 years old with alopecia areata. Some clones in this sample may be carry-over from other donors' samples. This specimen was whole blood, taken in connection with sensitization to the hapten diphenylcyclopropenone (DPC). The rearrangement joins TRBV7-9 to TRBJ2-7, with 9 positions matching TRBD2. CDR3 region: CASSFRGGGAYEQYF. As DNA, the CDR3 is TGTGCCAGCAGCTTCCGTGGCGGGGGGGCTTATGAGCAGTACTTC.